This T cell receptor beta chain was found in a study of blood T cell repertoires in COVID-19. As for the study in general: COVID-19 samples, acute and convalescent, were from the United States, Italy and Spain.

Seattle-derived patients entered the study during active infection and were followed longitudinally. TCRdb keeps only in-frame clones here, not all; method: immunoSEQ multiplex PCR. The sample holds around 61,000 clones; roughly 89% are singletons and the top ten take around 40%. This CDR3 spans 15 amino acids. The V gene end was trimmed by 4 bases and the J gene end by 0 bases; junction bases not matched to a gene: 2. CDR1 and CDR2 from the germline V gene are MNHEY and SVGEGT. This clonotype was sampled from a woman aged 60-75 years with COVID-19, enrolled during active disease. Material: peripheral blood. The chain has TRBV6-2 or TRBV6-3 and TRBJ2-5; 10 bases map to TRBD1. The DNA for the CDR3 is TGTGCCAGCAGTTCGGACAGGGGGTACCAAGAGACCCAGTACTTC. Its translation is CASSSDRGYQETQYF.